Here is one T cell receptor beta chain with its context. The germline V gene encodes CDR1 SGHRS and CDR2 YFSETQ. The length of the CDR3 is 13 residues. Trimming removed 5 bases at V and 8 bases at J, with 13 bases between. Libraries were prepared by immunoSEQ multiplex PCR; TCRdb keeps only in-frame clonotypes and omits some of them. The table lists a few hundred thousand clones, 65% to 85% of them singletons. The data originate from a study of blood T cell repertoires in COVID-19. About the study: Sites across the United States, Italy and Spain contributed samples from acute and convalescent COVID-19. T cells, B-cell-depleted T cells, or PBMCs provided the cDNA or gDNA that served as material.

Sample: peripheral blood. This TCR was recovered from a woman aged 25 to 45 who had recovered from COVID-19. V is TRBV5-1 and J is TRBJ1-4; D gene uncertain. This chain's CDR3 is CASSRTQGEKLFF. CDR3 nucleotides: TGCGCCAGCAGTCGGACTCAAGGGGAAAAACTGTTTTTT. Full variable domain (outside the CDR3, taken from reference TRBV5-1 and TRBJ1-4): KAGVTQTPRYLIKTRGQQVTLSCSPISGHRSVSWYQQTPGQGLQFLFEYFSETQRNKGNFPGRFSGRQFSNSRSEMNVSTLELGDSALYLCASSRTQGEKLFFGSGTQLSVL.